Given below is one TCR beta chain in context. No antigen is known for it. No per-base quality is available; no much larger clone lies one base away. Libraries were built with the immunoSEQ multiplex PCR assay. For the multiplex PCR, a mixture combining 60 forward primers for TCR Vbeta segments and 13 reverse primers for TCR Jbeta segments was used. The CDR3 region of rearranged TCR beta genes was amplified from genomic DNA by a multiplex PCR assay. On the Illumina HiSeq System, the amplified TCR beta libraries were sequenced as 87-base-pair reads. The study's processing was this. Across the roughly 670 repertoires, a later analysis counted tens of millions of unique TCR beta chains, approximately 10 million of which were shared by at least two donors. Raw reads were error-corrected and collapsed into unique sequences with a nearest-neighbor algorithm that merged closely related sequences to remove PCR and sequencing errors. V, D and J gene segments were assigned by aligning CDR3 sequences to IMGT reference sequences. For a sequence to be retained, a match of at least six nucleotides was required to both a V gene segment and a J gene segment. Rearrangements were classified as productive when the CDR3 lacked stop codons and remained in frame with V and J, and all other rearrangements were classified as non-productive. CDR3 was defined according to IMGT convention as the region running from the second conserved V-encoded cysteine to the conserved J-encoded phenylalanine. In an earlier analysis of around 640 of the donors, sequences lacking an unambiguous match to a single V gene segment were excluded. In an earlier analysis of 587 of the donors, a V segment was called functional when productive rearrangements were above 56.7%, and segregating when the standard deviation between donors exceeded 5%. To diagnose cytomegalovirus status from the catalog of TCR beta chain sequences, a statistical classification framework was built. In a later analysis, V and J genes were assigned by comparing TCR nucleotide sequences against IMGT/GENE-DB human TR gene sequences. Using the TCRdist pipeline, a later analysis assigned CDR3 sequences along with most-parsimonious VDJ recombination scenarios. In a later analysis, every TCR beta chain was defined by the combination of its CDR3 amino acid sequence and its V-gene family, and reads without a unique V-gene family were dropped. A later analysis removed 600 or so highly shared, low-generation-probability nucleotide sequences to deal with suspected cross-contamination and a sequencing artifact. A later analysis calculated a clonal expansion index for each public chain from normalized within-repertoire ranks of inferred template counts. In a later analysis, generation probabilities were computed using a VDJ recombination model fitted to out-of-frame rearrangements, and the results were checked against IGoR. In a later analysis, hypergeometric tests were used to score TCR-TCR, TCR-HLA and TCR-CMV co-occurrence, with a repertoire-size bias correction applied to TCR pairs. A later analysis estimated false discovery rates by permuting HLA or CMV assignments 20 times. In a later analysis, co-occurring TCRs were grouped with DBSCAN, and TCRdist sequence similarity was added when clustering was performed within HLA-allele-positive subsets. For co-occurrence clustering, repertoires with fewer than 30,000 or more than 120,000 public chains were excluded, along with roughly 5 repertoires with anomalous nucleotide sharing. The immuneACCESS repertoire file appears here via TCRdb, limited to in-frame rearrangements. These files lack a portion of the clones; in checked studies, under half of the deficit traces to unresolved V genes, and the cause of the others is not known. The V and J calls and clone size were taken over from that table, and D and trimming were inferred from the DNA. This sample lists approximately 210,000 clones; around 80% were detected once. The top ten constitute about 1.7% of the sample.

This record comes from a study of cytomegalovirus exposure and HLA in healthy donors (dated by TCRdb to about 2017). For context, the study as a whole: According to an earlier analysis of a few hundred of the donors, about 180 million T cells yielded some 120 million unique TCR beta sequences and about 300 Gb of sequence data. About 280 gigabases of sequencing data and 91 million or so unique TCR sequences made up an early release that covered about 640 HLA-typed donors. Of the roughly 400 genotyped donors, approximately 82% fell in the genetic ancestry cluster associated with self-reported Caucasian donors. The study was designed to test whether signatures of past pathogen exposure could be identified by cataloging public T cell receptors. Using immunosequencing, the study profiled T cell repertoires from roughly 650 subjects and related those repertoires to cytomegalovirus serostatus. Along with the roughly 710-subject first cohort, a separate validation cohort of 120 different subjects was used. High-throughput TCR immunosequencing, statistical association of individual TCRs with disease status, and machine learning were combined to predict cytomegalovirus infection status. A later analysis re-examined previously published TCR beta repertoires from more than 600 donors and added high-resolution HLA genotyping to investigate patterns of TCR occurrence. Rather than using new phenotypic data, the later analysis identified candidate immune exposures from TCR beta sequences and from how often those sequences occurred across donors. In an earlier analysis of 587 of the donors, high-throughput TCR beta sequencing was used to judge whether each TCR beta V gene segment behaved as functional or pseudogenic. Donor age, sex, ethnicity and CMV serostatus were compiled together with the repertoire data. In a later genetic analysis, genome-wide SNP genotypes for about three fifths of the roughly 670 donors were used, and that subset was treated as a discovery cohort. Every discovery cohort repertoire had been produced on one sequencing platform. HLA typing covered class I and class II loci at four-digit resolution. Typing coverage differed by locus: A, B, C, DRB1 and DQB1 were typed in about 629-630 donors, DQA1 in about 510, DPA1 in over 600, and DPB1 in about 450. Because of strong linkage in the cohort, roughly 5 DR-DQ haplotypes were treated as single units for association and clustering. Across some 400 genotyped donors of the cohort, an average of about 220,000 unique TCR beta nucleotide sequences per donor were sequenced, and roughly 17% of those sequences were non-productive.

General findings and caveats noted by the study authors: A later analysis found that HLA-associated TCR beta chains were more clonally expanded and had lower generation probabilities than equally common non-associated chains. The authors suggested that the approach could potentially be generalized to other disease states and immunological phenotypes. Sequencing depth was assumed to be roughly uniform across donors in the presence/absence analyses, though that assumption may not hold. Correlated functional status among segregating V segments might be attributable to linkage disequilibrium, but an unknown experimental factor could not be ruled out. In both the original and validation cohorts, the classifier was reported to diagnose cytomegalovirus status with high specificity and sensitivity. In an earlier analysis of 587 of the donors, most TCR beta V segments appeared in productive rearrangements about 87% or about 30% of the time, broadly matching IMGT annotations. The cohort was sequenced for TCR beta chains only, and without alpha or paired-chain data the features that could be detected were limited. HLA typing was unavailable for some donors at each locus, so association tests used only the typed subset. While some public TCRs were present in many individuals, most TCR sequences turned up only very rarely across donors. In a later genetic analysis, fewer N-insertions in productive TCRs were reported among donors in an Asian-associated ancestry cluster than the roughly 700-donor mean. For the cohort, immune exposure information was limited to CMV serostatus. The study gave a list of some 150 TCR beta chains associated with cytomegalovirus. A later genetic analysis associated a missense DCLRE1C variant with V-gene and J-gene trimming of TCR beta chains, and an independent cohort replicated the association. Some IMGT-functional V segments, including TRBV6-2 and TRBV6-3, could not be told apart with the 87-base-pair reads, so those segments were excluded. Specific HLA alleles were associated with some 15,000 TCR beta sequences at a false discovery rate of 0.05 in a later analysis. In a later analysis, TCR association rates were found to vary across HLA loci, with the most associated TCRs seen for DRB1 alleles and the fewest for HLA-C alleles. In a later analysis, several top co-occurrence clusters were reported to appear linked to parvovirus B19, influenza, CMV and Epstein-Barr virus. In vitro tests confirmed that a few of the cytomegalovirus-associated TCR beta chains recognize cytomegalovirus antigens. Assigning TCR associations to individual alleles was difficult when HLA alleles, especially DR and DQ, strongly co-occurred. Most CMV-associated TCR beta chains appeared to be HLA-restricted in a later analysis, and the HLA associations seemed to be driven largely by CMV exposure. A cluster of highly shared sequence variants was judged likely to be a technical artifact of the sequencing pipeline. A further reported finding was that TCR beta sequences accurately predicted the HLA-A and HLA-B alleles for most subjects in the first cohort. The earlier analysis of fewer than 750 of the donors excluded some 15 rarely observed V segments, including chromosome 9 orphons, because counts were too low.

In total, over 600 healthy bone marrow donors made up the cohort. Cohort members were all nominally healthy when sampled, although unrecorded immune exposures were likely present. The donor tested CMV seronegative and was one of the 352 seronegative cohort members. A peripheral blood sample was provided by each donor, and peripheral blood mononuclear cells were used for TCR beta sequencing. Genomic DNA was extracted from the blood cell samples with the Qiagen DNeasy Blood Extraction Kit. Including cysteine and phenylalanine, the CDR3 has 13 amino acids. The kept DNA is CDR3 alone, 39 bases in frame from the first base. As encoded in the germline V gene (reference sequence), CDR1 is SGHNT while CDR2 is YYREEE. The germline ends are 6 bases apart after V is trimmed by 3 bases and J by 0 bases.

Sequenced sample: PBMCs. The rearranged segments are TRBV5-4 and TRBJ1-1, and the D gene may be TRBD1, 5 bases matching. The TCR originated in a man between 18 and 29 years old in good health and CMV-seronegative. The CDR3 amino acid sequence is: CASSSQVNTEAFF. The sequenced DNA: TGTGCCAGCAGCTCACAGGTGAACACTGAAGCTTTCTTT.